The rows below give T cell receptor beta chains drawn from one sample of a study of Ad26.COV2.S vaccination and SARS-CoV-2 variants. Repertoires were generated with immunoSEQ multiplex PCR, while TCRdb's copy carries only in-frame clones and drops some. The sample consists of some 420,000 clones, more than 75% of them appearing once. Sequences were derived from peripheral blood, sampled in a trial of Ad26.COV2.S vaccine versus placebo. These receptors were taken from a person between 18 and 65 years old who received the Ad26.COV2.S COVID-19 vaccine or a placebo. CDR3s include the opening cysteine and the closing phenylalanine or tryptophan. Fields, in order: V gene, J gene, clone size, D gene, CDR3 DNA, CDR3 protein. The D gene is left open where the match is weak. Clone size is shown for a subset of rows, as once, few, many or a class of expanded clone.

>TRBV13|TRBJ2-1|-|-
TGTGCCAGCAGCTTAGGCCAGGGCTCCTCCTACAATGAGCAGTTCTTC
CASSLGQGSSYNEQFF
>TRBV27|TRBJ2-1|-|-
TGTGCCAGCAAAATAAGGGGGGGAAGTTACAATGAGCAGTTCTTC
CASKIRGGSYNEQFF
>TRBV6-5|TRBJ1-6|few|-
TGTGCCAGCAGTTGGGAACAGTCCTATAATTCACCCCTCCACTTT
CASSWEQSYNSPLHF
>TRBV7-3|TRBJ1-2|once|-
TGTGCCAGCAGCTTATTCAGAACACTTAACTATGGCTACACCTTC
CASSLFRTLNYGYTF
>TRBV18|TRBJ2-6|once|-
TGTGCCAGCTCACCAGCTAATCTTGTCTGGGGCAGAGGTGGGGCCAACGTCCTGACTTTC
CASSPANLVWGRGGANVLTF
>TRBV18|TRBJ2-2|-|-
TGTGCCAGCTCACCCCCCGTTTGGGACGTGGAGCTGTTTTTT
CASSPPVWDVELFF
>TRBV7-9|TRBJ2-2|-|-
TGTGCCAGCAGCTTAGGGCCCAGTGGCTACACCGGGGAGCTGTTTTTT
CASSLGPSGYTGELFF
>TRBV4-1|TRBJ1-4|-|-
TGCGCCAGCAGCCCTCGGCCAGGGACAACTAATGAAAAACTGTTTTTT
CASSPRPGTTNEKLFF
>TRBV28|TRBJ1-5|-|-
TGTGCCAGCAGTCTCACCCGCGGTGATCAGCCCCAGCATTTT
CASSLTRGDQPQHF
>TRBV19|TRBJ2-7|-|-
TGTGCCAGTGTACCCATTTCCTACGAGCAGTACTTC
CASVPISYEQYF
>TRBV7-9|TRBJ1-2|-|-
TGTGCCAGCAGCTTAGATCAGGGGATTGGCTACACCTTC
CASSLDQGIGYTF